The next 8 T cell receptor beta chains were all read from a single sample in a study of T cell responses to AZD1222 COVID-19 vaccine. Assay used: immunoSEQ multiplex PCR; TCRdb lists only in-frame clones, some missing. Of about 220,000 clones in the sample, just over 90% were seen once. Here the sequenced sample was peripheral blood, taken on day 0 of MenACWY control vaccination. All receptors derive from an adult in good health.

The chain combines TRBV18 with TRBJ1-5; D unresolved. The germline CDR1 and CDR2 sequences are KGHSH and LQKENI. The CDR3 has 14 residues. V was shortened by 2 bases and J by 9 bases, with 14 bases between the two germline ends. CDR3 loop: CASSPTFGNTPQHF. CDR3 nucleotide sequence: TGTGCCAGCTCACCAACATTTGGGAATACGCCCCAGCATTTT.

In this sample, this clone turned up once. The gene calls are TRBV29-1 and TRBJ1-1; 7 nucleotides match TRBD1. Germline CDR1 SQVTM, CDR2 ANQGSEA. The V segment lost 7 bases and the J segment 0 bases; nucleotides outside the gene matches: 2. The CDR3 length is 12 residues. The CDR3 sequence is CSGDRLNTEAFF. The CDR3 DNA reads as TGCAGCGGGGACAGACTGAACACTGAAGCTTTCTTT.

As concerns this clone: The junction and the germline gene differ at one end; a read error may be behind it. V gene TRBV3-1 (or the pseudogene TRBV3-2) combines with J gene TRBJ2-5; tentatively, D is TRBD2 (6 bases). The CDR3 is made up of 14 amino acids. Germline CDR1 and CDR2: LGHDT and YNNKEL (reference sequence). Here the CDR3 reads CASSQGAGREAQYF. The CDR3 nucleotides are TGTGCCAGCAGCCAAGGGGCGGGGCGAGAGGCCCAGTACTTC.

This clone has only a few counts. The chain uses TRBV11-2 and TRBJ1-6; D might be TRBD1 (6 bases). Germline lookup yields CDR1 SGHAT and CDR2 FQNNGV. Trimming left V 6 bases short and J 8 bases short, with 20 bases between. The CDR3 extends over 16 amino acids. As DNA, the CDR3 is TGTGCCAGCAGATCACCCGGGAGGGGGGCAGATTCACCCCTCCACTTT. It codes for CASRSPGRGADSPLHF.

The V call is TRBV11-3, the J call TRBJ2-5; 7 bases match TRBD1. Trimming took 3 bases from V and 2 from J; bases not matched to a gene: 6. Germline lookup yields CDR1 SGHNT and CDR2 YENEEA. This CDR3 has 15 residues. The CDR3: CASSLFGTAQETQYF. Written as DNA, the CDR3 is TGTGCCAGCAGCTTGTTCGGGACAGCTCAAGAGACCCAGTACTTC.

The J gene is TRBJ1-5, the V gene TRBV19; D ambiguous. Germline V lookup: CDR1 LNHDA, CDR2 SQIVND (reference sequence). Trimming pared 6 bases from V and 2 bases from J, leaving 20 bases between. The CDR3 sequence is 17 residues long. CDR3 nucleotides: TGTGCCAGTAGCCCGAAACCGGCCCCCGCGGGCAATCAGCCCCAGCATTTT. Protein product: CASSPKPAPAGNQPQHF.

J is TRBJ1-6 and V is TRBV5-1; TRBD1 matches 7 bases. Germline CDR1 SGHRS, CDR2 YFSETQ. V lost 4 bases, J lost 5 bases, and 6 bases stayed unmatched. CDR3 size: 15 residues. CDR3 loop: CASSPGQADNSPLHF. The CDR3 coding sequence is TGCGCCAGCAGCCCTGGACAGGCAGATAATTCACCCCTCCACTTT. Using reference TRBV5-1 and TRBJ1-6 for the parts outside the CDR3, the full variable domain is KAGVTQTPRYLIKTRGQQVTLSCSPISGHRSVSWYQQTPGQGLQFLFEYFSETQRNKGNFPGRFSGRQFSNSRSEMNVSTLELGDSALYLCASSPGQADNSPLHFGNGTRLTVT.

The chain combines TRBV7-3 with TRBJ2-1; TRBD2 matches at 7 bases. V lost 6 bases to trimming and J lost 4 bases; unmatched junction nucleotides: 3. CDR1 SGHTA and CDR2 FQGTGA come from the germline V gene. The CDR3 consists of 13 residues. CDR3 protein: CASRSGEYNEQFF. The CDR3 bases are TGTGCCAGCAGGAGCGGGGAGTACAATGAGCAGTTCTTC.